This record concerns one TCR beta chain sequence. Its matching antigen is unknown. The data originate from a study of CD4 T cells in relation to SARS-CoV-2 and coronaviruses. Overall study: ViraFEST: approximately 10-day antigen culture of PBMCs, then TCR beta CDR3 sequencing. Patient ages ranged from 21 to 72, median 38. A couple of subjects were Hispanic; patients were roughly eight males and a handful of females.

The V segment lost 4 bases and the J segment 1 base; nucleotides outside the gene matches: 17. The CDR3 is 19 residues long. Germline CDR1 reads SGDLS; CDR2 reads YYNGEE. The protocol was immunoSEQ multiplex PCR, while the TCRdb copy is restricted to in-frame clones and leaves out a portion. The sample holds 43,000 or so clones, around 80% seen once. The sequence was collected from an adult with COVID-19. Sequenced sample: naive CD4+ T cells from PBMCs, cultured in vitro. Subset described: naive CD4+ T cells isolated by negative enrichment. The rearrangement uses TRBV9 and TRBJ2-3; 8 nucleotides match TRBD2. CDR3 protein: CASSYSSLAGHSRTDTQYF. The CDR3, as DNA: TGTGCCAGCAGCTATTCTTCGCTAGCGGGCCACTCGCGCACAGATACGCAGTATTTT.